One and the same sample provided the 11 T cell receptor beta chains below, sequenced in a study of blood T cell repertoires in COVID-19. Assay: immunoSEQ multiplex PCR; the TCRdb copy retains only in-frame clones and omits some. This table holds roughly 180,000 clones, 70% to 90% found once. The source material was peripheral blood. The receptors were sampled from a man aged 70-80 years with active or convalescent COVID-19.

This clone was recorded once. The gene calls are TRBV5-1 and TRBJ2-1; 10 positions match TRBD2. Per the germline V gene, CDR1 is SGHRS and CDR2 is YFSETQ. There are 14 residues in the CDR3. The ends lost 6 bases at V and 4 bases at J; junction bases unmatched: 4. The CDR3 spells CASKTSGEYNEQFF. In DNA form, the CDR3 reads TGCGCCAGCAAAACTAGCGGGGAATACAATGAGCAGTTCTTC.

The rearrangement links TRBV28 to TRBJ2-1, with a possible D match to TRBD2 (5 bases). Germline CDR1 is MDHEN and CDR2 is SYDVKM. The CDR3 contains 16 residues. V was shortened by 3 bases and J by 5 bases, with 17 bases between the two germline ends. The CDR3: CASSLSGTVRHNEQFF. CDR3 in DNA: TGTGCCAGCAGTTTGTCGGGAACCGTCCGGCACAATGAGCAGTTCTTC.

This clone is a singleton in its sample. In nucleotides, the CDR3 is TGTGCCAGCAGCTTAGATTTAAACAGATTAACCTCTGGAAACACCATATATTTT. It yields the protein CASSLDLNRLTSGNTIYF. The rearrangement joins TRBV11-2 to TRBJ1-3, with D uncertain. The CDR3 covers 18 residues. Trimming pared 0 bases from V and 0 bases from J, leaving 15 bases between. Germline lookup yields CDR1 SGHAT and CDR2 FQNNGV.

The V gene is TRBV19, the J gene TRBJ1-3, with D possibly TRBD1 on 5 matching bases. The CDR3 runs 15 residues. Trimming removed 3 bases at V and 0 bases at J, with 9 bases between. The germline gives CDR1 LNHDA, CDR2 SQIVND (reference sequence). The CDR3 DNA reads as TGTGCCAGTAGTATTGACAGTCTCTCTGGAAACACCATATATTTT. Translating gives CASSIDSLSGNTIYF.

The gene calls are TRBV27 and TRBJ1-2; D possibly corresponds to TRBD1 (6 bases). Trimming stripped 7 bases from V and 8 bases from J, with 29 bases between. The CDR3 runs to 17 residues. The germline CDR1 and CDR2 sequences are MNHEY and SMNVEV (reference sequence). DNA for the CDR3: TGTGCCAGCAATCCCACATCCGGGGGGCTAGGAGGGAAAGGCTACACCTTC. Its protein product is CASNPTSGGLGGKGYTF.

This clone showed up just a few times. J is TRBJ1-6 and V is TRBV13, with TRBD1 identical over 7 bases. V lost 4 bases and J lost 6; bases outside the gene matches: 3. CDR1 PRHDT and CDR2 FYEKMQ come from the germline V gene (reference sequence). The CDR3 consists of 14 residues. The CDR3, as DNA: TGTGCCAGCAGCTCCCGGGACAGTAATTCACCCCTCCACTTT. Translating gives CASSSRDSNSPLHF.

This chain uses TRBV15 with TRBJ2-7, with D tentatively TRBD1 (5 bases). V lost 1 base and J 3 bases, leaving 10 bases between the germline ends. The CDR3 loop spans 14 amino acids. Per the germline V gene, CDR1 is LNHNV and CDR2 is YYDKDF (reference sequence). The CDR3 region is CATSRGGESYEQYF. In DNA, the CDR3 is TGTGCCACCAGCAGAGGGGGCGAAAGCTACGAGCAGTACTTC.

The J gene is TRBJ2-2, the V gene TRBV6-1, with 7 bases that match TRBD1. This CDR3 has 13 amino acids. The junction had 4 bases not matched to a gene; V was cut back by 2 bases and J by 10 bases. Germline V gene lookup returns CDR1 MNHNS and CDR2 SASEGT. Here the CDR3 DNA reads TGTGCCAGCAGTGAAACAGGGGTGACGGAGCTGTTTTTT. It encodes CASSETGVTELFF.

The V call is TRBV9, the J call TRBJ1-1, with D perhaps TRBD1 (5 bases). V gave up 9 bases and J gave up 1 base, with 16 bases separating them. Germline V gives CDR1 SGDLS, CDR2 YYNGEE. The CDR3 consists of 14 residues. CDR3 DNA sequence: TGTGCCACCTCGGCTGGGGCTACGAACACTGAAGCTTTCTTT. Amino acid sequence: CATSAGATNTEAFF.

The chain recombines TRBV7-2 with TRBJ1-2, with D hard to call. Germline values: CDR1 SGHTA, CDR2 FQGNSA. The CDR3 sequence is 16 residues long. V was trimmed by 5 bases and J by 1 base, leaving 17 bases between them. The CDR3 DNA reads TGTGCCAGCAGCCGGCGGGGTAACGGTGATAACTATGGCTACACCTTC. This gives the protein CASSRRGNGDNYGYTF.

The rearrangement uses TRBV3-1 (or the pseudogene TRBV3-2) and TRBJ2-5, with 10 bases matching TRBD2. V lost 4 bases, J lost 5 bases, and 7 bases stayed unmatched. Germline CDR1 is LGHDT and CDR2 is YNNKEL (reference sequence). The CDR3 has 15 amino acids. The CDR3 here is CASSRTLGLAETQYF. Here the CDR3 DNA reads TGTGCCAGCAGCCGCACATTGGGACTAGCGGAGACCCAGTACTTC.